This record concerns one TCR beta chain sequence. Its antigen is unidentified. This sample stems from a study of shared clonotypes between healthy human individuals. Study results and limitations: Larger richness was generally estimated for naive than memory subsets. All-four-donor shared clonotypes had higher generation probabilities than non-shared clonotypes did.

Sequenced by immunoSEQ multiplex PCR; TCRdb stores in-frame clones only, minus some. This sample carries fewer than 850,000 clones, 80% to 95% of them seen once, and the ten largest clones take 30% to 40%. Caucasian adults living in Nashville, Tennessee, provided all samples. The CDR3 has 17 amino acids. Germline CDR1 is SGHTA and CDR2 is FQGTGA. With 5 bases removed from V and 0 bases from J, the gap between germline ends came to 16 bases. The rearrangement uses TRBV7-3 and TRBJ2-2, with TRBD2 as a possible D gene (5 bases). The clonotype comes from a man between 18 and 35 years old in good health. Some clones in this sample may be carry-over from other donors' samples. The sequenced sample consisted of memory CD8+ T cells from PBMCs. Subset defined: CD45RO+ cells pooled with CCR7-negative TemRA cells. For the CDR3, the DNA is TGTGCCAGCAGCAAAACTAGGACGGATACGAACACCGGGGAGCTGTTTTTT. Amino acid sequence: CASSKTRTDTNTGELFF.